This T cell receptor beta chain was captured by sequencing in a study of PD-L1 blockade in urothelial cancer. Study in general: Blood gave a median approximately 140,000 T cells. The study, taken as a whole, reports: More expansion of tumor-associated blood clones, seen at 3 weeks, marked durable-benefit patients.

Time point of the sample: peripheral blood 6 weeks after treatment start. The number of samples from each patient was between 1 and 8, taken pretreatment and on-treatment. Sequencing used immunoSEQ multiplex PCR; TCRdb keeps in-frame clones, though not all of them. The top ten clones hold roughly 12% of a sample with around 62,000 clones, around nine tenths of them seen once. For this clone: As yet, its antigen is unknown.

The CDR3 extends over 15 amino acids. V lost 3 bases and J lost 4; bases outside the gene matches: 5. Germline V lookup: CDR1 SGHDT, CDR2 YYEEEE. Sequences were derived from PBMCs, sampled around atezolizumab (anti-PD-L1) treatment. This chain links TRBV5-6 with TRBJ1-5; TRBD1 agrees at 9 bases. The TCR comes from a man in his sixties with urothelial cancer. CDR3 in DNA: TGTGCCAGCAGCTCGACAGGGGGAACTAATCAGCCCCAGCATTTT. Its translation is CASSSTGGTNQPQHF.